These T cell receptor beta chains were read from a single sample in a study of cytomegalovirus exposure and HLA in healthy donors. Only in-frame clones appear in the TCRdb table, and some are missing; sequencing was by immunoSEQ multiplex PCR. There are around 74,000 clones in the sample; around 82% occur only once, and 3% to 3.5% lies in the top ten. Material: PBMCs. The origin of the receptors is a man in his forties in good health and CMV-seronegative. The CDR3 runs from the conserved cysteine through the conserved F or W. The D gene is left open where the match is weak. For some rows the clone size is stated as once, few or many, or as a class when expanded; others skip it.

CDR3 protein: CASSEGWDRAFF; CDR3 DNA: TGTGCCAGCAGTGAAGGGTGGGACAGGGCGTTCTTC; J gene: TRBJ2-1; clone size: .; D gene: TRBD1; V gene: TRBV2
CDR3 protein: CASSLMSQGYSEKLFF; CDR3 DNA: TGTGCCAGCAGCCTCATGTCTCAGGGTTACAGTGAAAAACTGTTTTTT; J gene: TRBJ1-4; clone size: .; D gene: .; V gene: TRBV13
CDR3 protein: CASSRGRITEAFF; CDR3 DNA: TGCGCCAGCAGTAGGGGGCGGATCACTGAAGCTTTCTTT; J gene: TRBJ1-1; clone size: .; D gene: TRBD1; V gene: TRBV10-2
CDR3 protein: CASSLWAGGTTDTQYF; CDR3 DNA: TGCGCCAGCAGCTTGTGGGCGGGGGGGACGACAGATACGCAGTATTTT; J gene: TRBJ2-3; clone size: .; D gene: TRBD2; V gene: TRBV5-1
CDR3 protein: CSVADRGFYEQYF; CDR3 DNA: TGCAGCGTTGCGGACAGGGGATTCTACGAGCAGTACTTC; J gene: TRBJ2-7; clone size: .; D gene: TRBD1; V gene: TRBV29-1
CDR3 protein: CASRGQGSEQYF; CDR3 DNA: TGTGCCAGCAGGGGACAGGGAAGCGAGCAGTACTTC; J gene: TRBJ2-7; clone size: few; D gene: TRBD1; V gene: TRBV27
CDR3 protein: CASSFSGGRTDTQYF; CDR3 DNA: TGCGCCAGCAGCTTTAGCGGGGGCCGCACAGATACGCAGTATTTT; J gene: TRBJ2-3; clone size: few; D gene: TRBD2; V gene: TRBV5-1
CDR3 protein: CSAIQGYEQYF; CDR3 DNA: TGCAGTGCTATTCAGGGTTACGAGCAGTACTTC; J gene: TRBJ2-7; clone size: .; D gene: .; V gene: TRBV20-1
CDR3 protein: CASKTSVTSYEQYF; CDR3 DNA: TGCGCCAGCAAGACTAGCGTGACCTCCTACGAGCAGTACTTC; J gene: TRBJ2-7; clone size: .; D gene: TRBD2; V gene: TRBV5-1
CDR3 protein: CASSSLSGGAYEQFF; CDR3 DNA: TGTGCCAGCAGCTCCCTTAGCGGGGGGGCATATGAGCAGTTCTTC; J gene: TRBJ2-1; clone size: once; D gene: TRBD2; V gene: TRBV7-2
CDR3 protein: CASSPRTGLNSNQPQHF; CDR3 DNA: TGTGCCAGTAGTCCTAGGACAGGGCTGAATAGCAATCAGCCCCAGCATTTT; J gene: TRBJ1-5; clone size: .; D gene: TRBD1; V gene: TRBV19
CDR3 protein: CASSTQGDPMYNEQFF; CDR3 DNA: TGTGCCAGCAGCACCCAGGGTGACCCCATGTACAATGAGCAGTTCTTC; J gene: TRBJ2-1; clone size: .; D gene: .; V gene: TRBV9
CDR3 protein: CASRRRENTEAFF; CDR3 DNA: TGTGCCAGTAGGAGGAGGGAGAACACTGAAGCTTTCTTT; J gene: TRBJ1-1; clone size: .; D gene: .; V gene: TRBV19
CDR3 protein: CASSMGGDYGYTF; CDR3 DNA: TGTGCTAGTAGCATGGGGGGTGACTATGGCTACACCTTC; J gene: TRBJ1-2; clone size: .; D gene: .; V gene: TRBV12-5
CDR3 protein: CASSYSGRQNTQYF; CDR3 DNA: TGTGCCAGCAGTTACTCTGGGCGACAGAATACGCAGTATTTT; J gene: TRBJ2-3; clone size: .; D gene: .; V gene: TRBV6-5
CDR3 protein: CASTPSGRDTQYF; CDR3 DNA: TGCGCCAGCACCCCTAGCGGGCGGGATACGCAGTATTTT; J gene: TRBJ2-3; clone size: .; D gene: TRBD2; V gene: TRBV5-1
CDR3 protein: CASSIRGDDTQYF; CDR3 DNA: TGTGCCAGTAGTATACGCGGGGACGATACGCAGTATTTT; J gene: TRBJ2-3; clone size: .; D gene: .; V gene: TRBV19
CDR3 protein: CASRNRVGNYGYTF; CDR3 DNA: TGTGCCAGCAGAAACAGGGTTGGTAACTATGGCTACACCTTC; J gene: TRBJ1-2; clone size: .; D gene: .; V gene: TRBV7-2
CDR3 protein: CASSLEAGPLGGYTF; CDR3 DNA: TGTGCCAGCAGCTTAGAGGCGGGGCCTTTGGGTGGCTACACCTTC; J gene: TRBJ1-2; clone size: .; D gene: .; V gene: TRBV7-9
CDR3 protein: CASSAYRQGEGIDTQYF; CDR3 DNA: TGCGCCAGCAGCGCCTATCGACAGGGGGAAGGGATAGATACGCAGTATTTT; J gene: TRBJ2-3; clone size: .; D gene: TRBD1; V gene: TRBV5-1
CDR3 protein: CASSLSSGAGANVLTF; CDR3 DNA: TGTGCCAGCAGCTTATCCTCCGGGGCTGGGGCCAACGTCCTGACTTTC; J gene: TRBJ2-6; clone size: once; D gene: .; V gene: TRBV7-3
CDR3 protein: CASTRDRGSYNEQFF; CDR3 DNA: TGTGCCAGCACCCGGGACAGGGGCTCCTACAATGAGCAGTTCTTC; J gene: TRBJ2-1; clone size: .; D gene: TRBD1; V gene: TRBV5-4
CDR3 protein: CASSGQGGSYEQYF; CDR3 DNA: TGTGCCAGCAGTGGACAGGGGGGTTCCTACGAGCAGTACTTC; J gene: TRBJ2-7; clone size: .; D gene: TRBD1; V gene: TRBV6-5
CDR3 protein: CASSLEEGSWSPLHF; CDR3 DNA: TGTGCCAGCAGCTTGGAGGAGGGGAGTTGGTCACCCCTCCACTTT; J gene: TRBJ1-6; clone size: .; D gene: .; V gene: TRBV7-9
CDR3 protein: CASSYSGTGGGEQFF; CDR3 DNA: TGTGCCAGCAGCTACTCCGGGACAGGGGGAGGTGAGCAGTTCTTC; J gene: TRBJ2-1; clone size: once; D gene: TRBD1; V gene: TRBV11-2
CDR3 protein: CASRSATGTENQPQHF; CDR3 DNA: TGTGCCAGCAGATCAGCTACCGGGACAGAGAATCAGCCCCAGCATTTT; J gene: TRBJ1-5; clone size: .; D gene: TRBD1; V gene: TRBV28
CDR3 protein: CASRPSGEADTQYF; CDR3 DNA: TGCGCCAGTAGACCCAGTGGTGAAGCGGATACGCAGTATTTT; J gene: TRBJ2-3; clone size: .; D gene: .; V gene: TRBV5-1
CDR3 protein: CASSWAGAMDSPLHF; CDR3 DNA: TGTGCCAGCTCTTGGGCAGGGGCAATGGATTCACCCCTCCACTTT; J gene: TRBJ1-6; clone size: .; D gene: .; V gene: TRBV18
CDR3 protein: CASSPVDLQGPEQYF; CDR3 DNA: TGTGCCAGCTCACCGGTGGACCTACAGGGTCCCGAGCAGTACTTC; J gene: TRBJ2-7; clone size: .; D gene: .; V gene: TRBV18
CDR3 protein: CASSIWRIANTGELFF; CDR3 DNA: TGTGCCAGTAGTATATGGCGGATCGCGAACACCGGGGAGCTGTTTTTT; J gene: TRBJ2-2; clone size: .; D gene: .; V gene: TRBV19
CDR3 protein: CASSYIRTGGGYGYTF; CDR3 DNA: TGTGCCAGCAGTTACATTCGGACAGGGGGCGGCTATGGCTACACCTTC; J gene: TRBJ1-2; clone size: .; D gene: TRBD1; V gene: TRBV6-5
CDR3 protein: CASRPGQGYNEQFF; CDR3 DNA: TGTGCCAGCAGACCGGGACAGGGTTACAATGAGCAGTTCTTC; J gene: TRBJ2-1; clone size: .; D gene: TRBD1; V gene: TRBV28
CDR3 protein: CAWRINRGTPAPAIGAFF; CDR3 DNA: TGTGCCTGGAGAATAAACAGGGGGACTCCGGCCCCCGCCATAGGGGCTTTCTTT; J gene: TRBJ1-1; clone size: .; D gene: TRBD1; V gene: TRBV30
CDR3 protein: CASSQGTGKQETQYF; CDR3 DNA: TGTGCCAGCAGCCAGGGGACAGGGAAGCAAGAGACCCAGTACTTC; J gene: TRBJ2-5; clone size: .; D gene: TRBD1; V gene: TRBV9
CDR3 protein: CASSLRESEQFF; CDR3 DNA: TGTGCCAGCAGCTTGAGAGAGAGTGAGCAGTTCTTC; J gene: TRBJ2-1; clone size: .; D gene: .; V gene: TRBV5-6
CDR3 protein: CASSLSLGRGTYEQYF; CDR3 DNA: TGTGCCAGCAGTTTATCCCTGGGCAGGGGAACCTACGAGCAGTACTTC; J gene: TRBJ2-7; clone size: .; D gene: .; V gene: TRBV6-6
CDR3 protein: CASSTWTGGGYGYTF; CDR3 DNA: TGCGCCAGCAGCACGTGGACAGGGGGGGGCTATGGCTACACCTTC; J gene: TRBJ1-2; clone size: few; D gene: TRBD1; V gene: TRBV5-1
CDR3 protein: CASSIEAAGGRNTEAFF; CDR3 DNA: TGTGCCAGTAGTATAGAGGCTGCGGGGGGACGGAACACTGAAGCTTTCTTT; J gene: TRBJ1-1; clone size: once; D gene: .; V gene: TRBV19
CDR3 protein: CASSGRGLVAGELFF; CDR3 DNA: TGCGCCAGCAGCGGTAGGGGGCTTGTGGCCGGGGAGCTGTTTTTT; J gene: TRBJ2-2; clone size: .; D gene: TRBD1; V gene: TRBV5-1
CDR3 protein: CASSLGPPGSNTGELFF; CDR3 DNA: TGTGCCAGCAGCTTAGGTCCCCCAGGCTCGAACACCGGGGAGCTGTTTTTT; J gene: TRBJ2-2; clone size: .; D gene: .; V gene: TRBV7-2
CDR3 protein: CASSLSADSLAKNIQYF; CDR3 DNA: TGTGCCAGCAGCTTGTCGGCAGACTCCCTAGCCAAAAACATTCAGTACTTC; J gene: TRBJ2-4; clone size: .; D gene: .; V gene: TRBV5-4
CDR3 protein: CASTPLRGRSYGYTF; CDR3 DNA: TGTGCCAGCACCCCGCTAAGGGGGCGCTCCTATGGCTACACCTTC; J gene: TRBJ1-2; clone size: .; D gene: TRBD1; V gene: TRBV6-1
CDR3 protein: CASSLAGGGGMNTEAFF; CDR3 DNA: TGTGCCAGCAGCTTAGCGGGCGGGGGCGGTATGAACACTGAAGCTTTCTTT; J gene: TRBJ1-1; clone size: few; D gene: .; V gene: TRBV7-2
CDR3 protein: CASQGAYNEQFF; CDR3 DNA: TGCGCCAGCCAGGGGGCTTACAATGAGCAGTTCTTC; J gene: TRBJ2-1; clone size: .; D gene: TRBD1; V gene: TRBV10-2
CDR3 protein: CASSLVPLSGANVLTF; CDR3 DNA: TGTGCCAGCAGCTTAGTTCCCCTTTCTGGGGCCAACGTCCTGACTTTC; J gene: TRBJ2-6; clone size: .; D gene: .; V gene: TRBV7-8